These 16 T cell receptor beta chains came from one sample sequenced in a study of blood T cell repertoires in COVID-19. Generated by immunoSEQ multiplex PCR, the TCRdb table keeps only in-frame clones and is missing some. The sample shows some 110,000 clones, roughly nine tenths of them seen only once. The sequenced material came from peripheral blood. All receptors derive from a man between 65 and 85 years old who had recovered from COVID-19.

Note on this clone: This sample also contains other DNA sequences that code for the same CDR3. The CDR3 region has the DNA TGTGCCAGCAGTTCTCCGGCAGGGGCGGGTACAGATACGCAGTATTTT. As protein: CASSSPAGAGTDTQYF. The chain has TRBV28 and TRBJ2-3; TRBD1 might be the D (6 bases). Germline assignment: CDR1 MDHEN and CDR2 SYDVKM. The CDR3 runs 16 residues. Trimming shortened V by 4 bases and J by 3 bases, and 17 bases separated the two germline ends.

This chain links TRBV20-1 with TRBJ1-2; D gene ambiguous. The germline V gene encodes CDR1 DFQATT and CDR2 SNEGSKA (reference sequence). The CDR3 is 13 residues long. V lost 6 bases and J 2 bases, leaving 13 bases between the germline ends. The CDR3 loop reads CSASSAENYGYTF. The CDR3 nucleotides read TGCAGTGCCAGTTCGGCGGAGAACTATGGCTACACCTTC.

V and J are TRBV7-9 and TRBJ1-4, with a possible D match to TRBD1 (6 bases). Trimming removed 1 base from V and 7 bases from J, with 13 bases in between. Looked up from germline, CDR1 is SEHNR and CDR2 is FQNEAQ (reference sequence). This CDR3 has 15 amino acids. In DNA, the CDR3 is TGTGCCAGCAGCTTAGAGTCAGGGGAAGTTGAAAAACTGTTTTTT. Translation gives CASSLESGEVEKLFF.

The V and J genes are TRBV2 and TRBJ2-7, with TRBD2 matching over 10 bases. The CDR3 loop spans 13 amino acids. Looked up from germline, CDR1 is SNHLY and CDR2 is FYNNEI. V trimming: 4 bases; J trimming: 4 bases; junction bases outside the gene matches: 1. The CDR3: CASSGTSGYEQYF. CDR3 nucleotide sequence: TGTGCCAGCAGTGGGACTAGCGGTTACGAGCAGTACTTC. The variable domain in full, completed from reference TRBV2 and TRBJ2-7, reads EPEVTQTPSHQVTQMGQEVILRCVPISNHLYFYWYRQILGQKVEFLVSFYNNEISEKSEIFDDQFSVERPDGSNFTLKIRSTKLEDSAMYFCASSGTSGYEQYFGPGTRLTVT.

The chain couples TRBV19 to TRBJ2-2; TRBD2 agrees at 10 bases. V gave up 6 bases and J gave up 3 bases; unmatched junction bases: 7. There are 16 residues in the CDR3. Germline CDR1 reads LNHDA; CDR2 reads SQIVND (reference sequence). The CDR3, as DNA: TGTGCCAGTAGCAAGCACGGGACTAGCGACACCGGGGAGCTGTTTTTT. Translation gives CASSKHGTSDTGELFF.

The gene calls are TRBV9 and TRBJ2-1; the D gene is possibly TRBD2 (5 bases). Germline CDR1 is SGDLS and CDR2 is YYNGEE. The CDR3 runs to 16 residues. V was clipped by 0 bases and J by 4 bases, with 14 bases between them. The chain's CDR3 is CASSVAPTQRYNEQFF. The CDR3 bases are TGTGCCAGCAGCGTAGCTCCTACCCAGCGGTACAATGAGCAGTTCTTC. The full variable domain, in which reference TRBV9 and TRBJ2-1 provide the parts outside the CDR3, is DSGVTQTPKHLITATGQRVTLRCSPRSGDLSVYWYQQSLDQGLQFLIQYYNGEERAKGNILERFSAQQFPDLHSELNLSSLELGDSALYFCASSVAPTQRYNEQFFGPGTRLTVL.

The rearrangement uses TRBV5-1 and TRBJ2-5; D is undetermined. Germline CDR1 and CDR2: SGHRS and YFSETQ. The V gene lost 0 bases and the J gene lost 2 bases, with 8 bases spanning the gap. The CDR3 sequence is 14 residues long. Written as DNA, the CDR3 is TGCGCCAGCAGCTTGGGAGCAATACAAGAGACCCAGTACTTC. Amino acids: CASSLGAIQETQYF.

The V gene is TRBV28, the J gene TRBJ2-1; a possible D gene is TRBD1 (6 bases). The V gene lost 6 bases and the J gene lost 5 bases, with 8 bases spanning the gap. Germline CDR1 MDHEN, CDR2 SYDVKM. CDR3 length: 12 amino acids. The CDR3 coding sequence is TGTGCCAGCAGGAGGACAGACAATGAGCAGTTCTTC. Its translation is CASRRTDNEQFF.

In this sample, this clone is medium-sized (0.01 to 0.1%). The V gene is TRBV5-1, the J gene TRBJ2-7, with 9 bases lining up with TRBD1. V shed 4 bases, J shed 6 bases, and the junction held 2 bases outside the gene matches. Germline CDR1 SGHRS, CDR2 YFSETQ. The CDR3 consists of 12 residues. CDR3 sequence reads: CASSTTGGEQYF. The CDR3 bases are TGCGCCAGCAGCACGACAGGGGGCGAGCAGTACTTC.

The genes are TRBV19 and TRBJ2-3; D possibly corresponds to TRBD2 (5 bases). CDR1 and CDR2 (germline): LNHDA, SQIVND (reference sequence). Between the trimmed V and J ends, which lost 5 bases and 4 bases, there was a span of 22 bases. The CDR3 spans 17 residues. CDR3 DNA sequence: TGTGCCAGTAGTGCGAGGAGGAGTAGCAGATCCTCAGATACGCAGTATTTT. Translating gives CASSARRSSRSSDTQYF.

V is TRBV6-5 and J is TRBJ1-1; possible D gene TRBD1, 6 bases. Germline CDR1 is MNHEY and CDR2 is SVGAGI. The CDR3 covers 13 residues. V was trimmed by 6 bases and J by 0 bases, leaving 8 bases between them. The CDR3 here is CASSRTVNTEAFF. The DNA of the CDR3 is TGTGCCAGCAGCCGGACAGTGAACACTGAAGCTTTCTTT.

The CDR3 spells CASSLGDSGGGETQYF. Here the CDR3 DNA reads TGTGCCAGCAGCTTAGGAGATAGCGGAGGAGGAGAGACCCAGTACTTC. V gene TRBV7-3 combines with J gene TRBJ2-5, with D tentatively TRBD2 (6 bases). V was shortened by 2 bases and J by 4 bases, with 17 bases between the two germline ends. Germline V gene lookup returns CDR1 SGHTA and CDR2 FQGTGA. The CDR3 extends over 16 amino acids.

The chain couples TRBV7-2 to TRBJ1-1; D unresolved. From germline, CDR1 is SGHTA and CDR2 FQGNSA. Trimming took 5 bases from V and 5 from J, leaving 15 bases between them. This CDR3 comprises 14 residues. Here the CDR3 reads CASSVGRGRTEAFF. The CDR3 DNA reads as TGTGCCAGCAGCGTGGGGAGAGGGAGAACTGAAGCTTTCTTT. Full variable domain (missing parts from reference TRBV7-2 and TRBJ1-1): GAGVSQSPSNKVTEKGKDVELRCDPISGHTALYWYRQSLGQGLEFLIYFQGNSAPDKSGLPSDRFSAERTGGSVSTLTIQRTQQEDSAVYLCASSVGRGRTEAFFGQGTRLTVV.

The chain employs TRBV7-9 and TRBJ1-1; 7 bases are a match to TRBD1. CDR1 is SEHNR, CDR2 FQNEAQ, per germline (reference sequence). After removal of 4 bases from V and 4 bases from J, the junction contained 12 bases not matched to a gene. The CDR3 totals 16 residues. The CDR3 DNA reads as TGTGCCAGCAGCTCCCAGGGACAGCCCTTAGTCACTGAAGCTTTCTTT. Its translation is CASSSQGQPLVTEAFF.

Only a few counts were recorded for this clone. This chain uses TRBV6-4 with TRBJ2-2; perhaps TRBD1 as D (5 bases). Deletions cut 0 bases from V and 3 bases from J, with 5 bases between. Per germline, CDR1 MRHNA and CDR2 SNTAGT. The CDR3 has 14 amino acids. This CDR3 reads CASSDSGDTGELFF. The CDR3 coding sequence is TGTGCCAGCAGTGACTCAGGGGACACCGGGGAGCTGTTTTTT.

The rearrangement uses TRBV5-1 and TRBJ2-1, with TRBD1 matching 8 bases. CDR3 length equals 14 residues. Germline assignment: CDR1 SGHRS and CDR2 YFSETQ. With 1 base clipped from V and 8 bases from J, the junction kept 5 bases outside the gene matches. As DNA, the CDR3 is TGCGCCAGCAGCTTGTCCCCAGGGGGCCATGAGCAGTTCTTC. Amino acids: CASSLSPGGHEQFF.